Sequencing of this T cell receptor (beta chain) was carried out in a study of blood T cell repertoires in COVID-19. Germline CDR1 reads SGHNT; CDR2 reads YYREEE (reference sequence). This CDR3 has 13 amino acids. Trimming took off 1 base at V and 0 bases at J, with 5 bases between the two ends. Per the study methods: Nucleated cell number was recorded as an estimate derived from reference gene primer amplification. TCRdb keeps only in-frame clones here, not all; method: immunoSEQ multiplex PCR. D and trimming were read from the DNA, whereas the V and J calls and clone size are those reported in that table. Of about 140,000 clones in the sample, around 81% were seen once.

Sequenced: peripheral blood. V is TRBV5-4 and J is TRBJ2-7, with D unresolved. The origin of this receptor is a human donor in a cohort sampled during active COVID-19. CDR3 nucleotides: TGTGCCAGCAGCTTGACTGGCTCCTACGAGCAGTACTTC. It codes for CASSLTGSYEQYF.